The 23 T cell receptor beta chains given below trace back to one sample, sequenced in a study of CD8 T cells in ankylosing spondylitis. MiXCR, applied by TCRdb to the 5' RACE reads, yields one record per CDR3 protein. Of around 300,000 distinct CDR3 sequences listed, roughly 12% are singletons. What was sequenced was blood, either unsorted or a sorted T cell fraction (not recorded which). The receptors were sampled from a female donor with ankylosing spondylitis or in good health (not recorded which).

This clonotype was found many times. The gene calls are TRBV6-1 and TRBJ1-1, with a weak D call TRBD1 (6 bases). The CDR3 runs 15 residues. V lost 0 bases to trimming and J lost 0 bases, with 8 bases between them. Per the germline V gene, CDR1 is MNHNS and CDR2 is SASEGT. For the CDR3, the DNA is TGTGCCAGCAGTGAAGCCGCAGGGGTGAACACTGAAGCTTTCTTT. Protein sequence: CASSEAAGVNTEAFF.

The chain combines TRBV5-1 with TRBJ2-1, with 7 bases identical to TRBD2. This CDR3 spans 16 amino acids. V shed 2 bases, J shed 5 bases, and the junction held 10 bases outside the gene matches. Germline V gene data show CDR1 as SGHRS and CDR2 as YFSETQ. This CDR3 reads CASSFYPFGLDNEQFF. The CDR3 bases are TGCGCCAGCAGCTTCTACCCATTTGGACTAGACAATGAGCAGTTCTTC.

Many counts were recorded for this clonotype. The CDR3 spells CASSLSSAGGAFF. CDR3 DNA sequence: TGTGCCAGCAGTTTATCGTCGGCTGGCGGAGCTTTCTTT. The chain is built from TRBV27 and TRBJ1-1; D is unresolved. Germline values: CDR1 MNHEY, CDR2 SMNVEV (reference sequence). This CDR3 comprises 13 residues. Deletions cut 0 bases from V and 10 bases from J, with 12 bases between.

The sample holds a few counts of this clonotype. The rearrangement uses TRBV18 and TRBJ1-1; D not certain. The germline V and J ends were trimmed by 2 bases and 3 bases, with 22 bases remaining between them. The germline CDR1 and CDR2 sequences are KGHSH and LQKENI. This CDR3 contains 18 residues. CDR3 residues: CASSPRAGRAGFDTEAFF. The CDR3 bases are TGTGCCAGCTCACCAAGGGCTGGTCGCGCGGGGTTCGACACTGAAGCTTTCTTT.

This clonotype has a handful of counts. CDR3: CASSLVDFSGANVLTF. For the CDR3, the DNA is TGCGCCAGCAGCTTGGTTGACTTCTCCGGGGCCAACGTCCTGACTTTC. The rearrangement joins TRBV5-1 to TRBJ2-6; D is ambiguous. Germline loops: CDR1 SGHRS, CDR2 YFSETQ. V lost 0 bases and J 4 bases, leaving 11 bases between the germline ends. The CDR3 sequence is 16 residues long. The variable domain in full, completed from reference TRBV5-1 and TRBJ2-6, reads KAGVTQTPRYLIKTRGQQVTLSCSPISGHRSVSWYQQTPGQGLQFLFEYFSETQRNKGNFPGRFSGRQFSNSRSEMNVSTLELGDSALYLCASSLVDFSGANVLTFGAGSRLTVL.

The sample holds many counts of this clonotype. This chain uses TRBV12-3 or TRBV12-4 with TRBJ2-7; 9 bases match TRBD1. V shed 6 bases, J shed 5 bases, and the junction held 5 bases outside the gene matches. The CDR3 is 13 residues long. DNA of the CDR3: TGTGCCAGCAGGGACAGGGGAACCCACGAGCAGTACTTC. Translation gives CASRDRGTHEQYF.

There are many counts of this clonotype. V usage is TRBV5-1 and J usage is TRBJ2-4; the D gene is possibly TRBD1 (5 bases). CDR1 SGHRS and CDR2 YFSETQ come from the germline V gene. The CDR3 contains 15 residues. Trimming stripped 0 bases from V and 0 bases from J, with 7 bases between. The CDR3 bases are TGCGCCAGCAGCTTGGCAGGGTTAGCCAAAAACATTCAGTACTTC. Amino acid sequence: CASSLAGLAKNIQYF.

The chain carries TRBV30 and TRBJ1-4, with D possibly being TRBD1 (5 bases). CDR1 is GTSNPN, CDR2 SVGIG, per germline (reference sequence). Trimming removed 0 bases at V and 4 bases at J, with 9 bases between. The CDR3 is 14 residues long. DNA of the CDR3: TGTGCCTGGAGTGTCCAGGGCCTTAATGAAAAACTGTTTTTT. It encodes CAWSVQGLNEKLFF.

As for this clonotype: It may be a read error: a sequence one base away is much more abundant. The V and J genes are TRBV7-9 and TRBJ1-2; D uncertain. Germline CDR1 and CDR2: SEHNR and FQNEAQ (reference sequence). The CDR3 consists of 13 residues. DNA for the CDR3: TGTGCCAGCAGCTTAGAAGCATCTTATGGCTACATCTTC. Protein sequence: CASSLEASYGYIF. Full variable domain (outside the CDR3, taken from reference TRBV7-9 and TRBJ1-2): DTGVSQNPRHKITKRGQNVTFRCDPISEHNRLYWYRQTLGQGPEFLTYFQNEAQLEKSRLLSDRFSAERPKGSFSTLEIQRTEQGDSAMYLCASSLEASYGYIFGSGTRLTVV.

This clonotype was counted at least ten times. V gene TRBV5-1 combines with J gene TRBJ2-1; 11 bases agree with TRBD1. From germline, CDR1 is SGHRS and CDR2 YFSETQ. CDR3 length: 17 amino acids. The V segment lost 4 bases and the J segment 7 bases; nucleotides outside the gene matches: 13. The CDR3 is CASSKDLGTGGRNEQFF. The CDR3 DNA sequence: TGCGCCAGCAGCAAGGACCTCGGGACAGGGGGGAGAAATGAGCAGTTCTTC. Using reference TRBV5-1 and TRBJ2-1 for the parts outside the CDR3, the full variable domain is KAGVTQTPRYLIKTRGQQVTLSCSPISGHRSVSWYQQTPGQGLQFLFEYFSETQRNKGNFPGRFSGRQFSNSRSEMNVSTLELGDSALYLCASSKDLGTGGRNEQFFGPGTRLTVL.

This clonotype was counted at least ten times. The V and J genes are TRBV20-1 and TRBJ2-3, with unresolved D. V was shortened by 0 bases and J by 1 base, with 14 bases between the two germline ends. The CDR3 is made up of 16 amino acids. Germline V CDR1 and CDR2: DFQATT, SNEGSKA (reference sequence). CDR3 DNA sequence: TGCAGTGCTAGAGATGCTAGAGGCTGGGGCACAGATACGCAGTATTTT. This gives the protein CSARDARGWGTDTQYF.

The CDR3 DNA is TGTGCCAGCAGCGTAAGCTGGGACAGCGCCAATTCACCCCTCCACTTT. Residues: CASSVSWDSANSPLHF. The V and J genes are TRBV5-5 and TRBJ1-6, with TRBD1 matching over 7 bases. Per germline, CDR1 SGHKS and CDR2 YYEKEE (reference sequence). V shed 4 bases, J shed 7 bases, and the junction held 11 bases outside the gene matches. The CDR3 is 16 amino acids.

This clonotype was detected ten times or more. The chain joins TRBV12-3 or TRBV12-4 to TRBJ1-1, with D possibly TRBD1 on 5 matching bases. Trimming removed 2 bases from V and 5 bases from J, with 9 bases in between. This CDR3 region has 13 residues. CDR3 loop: CASSLQGSTEAFF. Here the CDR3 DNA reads TGTGCCAGCAGTTTACAGGGTTCAACTGAAGCTTTCTTT.

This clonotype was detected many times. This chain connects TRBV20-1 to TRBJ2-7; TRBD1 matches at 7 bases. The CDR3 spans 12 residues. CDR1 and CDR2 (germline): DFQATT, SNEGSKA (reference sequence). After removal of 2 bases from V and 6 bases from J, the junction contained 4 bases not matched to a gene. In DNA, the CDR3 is TGCAGTGCTAGACCTGGGACAGTCGAGCAGTACTTC. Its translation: CSARPGTVEQYF.

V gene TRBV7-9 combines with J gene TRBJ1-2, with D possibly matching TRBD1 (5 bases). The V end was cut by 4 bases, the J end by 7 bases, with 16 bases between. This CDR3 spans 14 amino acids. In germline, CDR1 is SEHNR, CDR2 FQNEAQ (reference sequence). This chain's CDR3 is CASSSQGGRSGYTF. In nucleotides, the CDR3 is TGTGCCAGCAGCTCCCAGGGTGGGAGGTCTGGCTACACCTTC. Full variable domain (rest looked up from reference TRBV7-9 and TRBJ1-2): DTGVSQNPRHKITKRGQNVTFRCDPISEHNRLYWYRQTLGQGPEFLTYFQNEAQLEKSRLLSDRFSAERPKGSFSTLEIQRTEQGDSAMYLCASSSQGGRSGYTFGSGTRLTVV.

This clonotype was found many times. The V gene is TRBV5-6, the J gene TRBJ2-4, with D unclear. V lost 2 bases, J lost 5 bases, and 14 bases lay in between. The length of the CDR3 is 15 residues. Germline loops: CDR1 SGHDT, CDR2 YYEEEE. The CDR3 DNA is TGTGCCAGCAGCTTTTGGTATAACAGACAAAACATTCAGTACTTC. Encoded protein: CASSFWYNRQNIQYF.

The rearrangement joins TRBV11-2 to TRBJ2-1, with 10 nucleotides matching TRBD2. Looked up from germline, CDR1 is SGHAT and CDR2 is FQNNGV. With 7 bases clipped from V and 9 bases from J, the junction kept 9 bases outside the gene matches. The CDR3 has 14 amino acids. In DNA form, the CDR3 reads TGTGCCAGCACCCCGGGACTAGCGTCCCCTGAGCAGTTCTTC. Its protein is CASTPGLASPEQFF.

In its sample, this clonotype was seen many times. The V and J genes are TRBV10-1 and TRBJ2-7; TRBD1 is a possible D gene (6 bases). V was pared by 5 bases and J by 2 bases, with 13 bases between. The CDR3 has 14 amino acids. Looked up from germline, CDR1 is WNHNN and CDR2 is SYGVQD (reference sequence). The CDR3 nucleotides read TGCGCCAGCAGTACCGGACAGATAACCTACGAGCAGTACTTC. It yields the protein CASSTGQITYEQYF.

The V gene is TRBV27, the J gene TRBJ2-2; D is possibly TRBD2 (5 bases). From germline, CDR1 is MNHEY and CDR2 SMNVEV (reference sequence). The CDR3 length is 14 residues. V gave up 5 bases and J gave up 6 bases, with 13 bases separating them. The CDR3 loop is CASSILTSSGELFF. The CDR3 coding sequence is TGTGCCAGCAGTATCCTAACTAGTTCCGGGGAGCTGTTTTTT.

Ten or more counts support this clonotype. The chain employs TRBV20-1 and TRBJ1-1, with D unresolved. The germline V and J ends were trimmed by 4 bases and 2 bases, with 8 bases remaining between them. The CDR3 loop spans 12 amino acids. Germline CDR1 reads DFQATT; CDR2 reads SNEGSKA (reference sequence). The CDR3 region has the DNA TGCAGTGCTAACGGGCCCAACACTGAAGCTTTCTTT. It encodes CSANGPNTEAFF.

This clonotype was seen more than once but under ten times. The CDR3: CASSSGGMNTEAFF. Here the CDR3 DNA reads TGCGCCAGCAGTTCTGGGGGGATGAACACTGAAGCTTTCTTT. This chain joins TRBV5-1 and TRBJ1-1, with D tentatively TRBD1 (5 bases). The V and J ends lost 5 bases and 0 bases respectively, with 11 bases between them. This CDR3 is built from 14 residues. From germline, CDR1 is SGHRS and CDR2 YFSETQ. The whole variable domain, filled in from reference TRBV5-1 and TRBJ1-1, reads KAGVTQTPRYLIKTRGQQVTLSCSPISGHRSVSWYQQTPGQGLQFLFEYFSETQRNKGNFPGRFSGRQFSNSRSEMNVSTLELGDSALYLCASSSGGMNTEAFFGQGTRLTVV.

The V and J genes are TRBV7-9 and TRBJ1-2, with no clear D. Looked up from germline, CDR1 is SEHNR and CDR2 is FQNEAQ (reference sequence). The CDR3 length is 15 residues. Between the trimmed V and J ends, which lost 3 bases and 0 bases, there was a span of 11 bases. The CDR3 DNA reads TGTGCCAGCAGCTTTGCAGGCATCACTAACTATGGCTACACCTTC. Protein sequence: CASSFAGITNYGYTF.

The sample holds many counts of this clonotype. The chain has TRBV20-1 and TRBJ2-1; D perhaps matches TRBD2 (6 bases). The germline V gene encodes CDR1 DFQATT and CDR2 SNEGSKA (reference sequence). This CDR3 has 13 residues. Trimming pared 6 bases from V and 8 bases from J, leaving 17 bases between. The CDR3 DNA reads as TGCAGTGCCAAACGGGGAGGTCTGTATGAGCAGTTCTTC. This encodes CSAKRGGLYEQFF.